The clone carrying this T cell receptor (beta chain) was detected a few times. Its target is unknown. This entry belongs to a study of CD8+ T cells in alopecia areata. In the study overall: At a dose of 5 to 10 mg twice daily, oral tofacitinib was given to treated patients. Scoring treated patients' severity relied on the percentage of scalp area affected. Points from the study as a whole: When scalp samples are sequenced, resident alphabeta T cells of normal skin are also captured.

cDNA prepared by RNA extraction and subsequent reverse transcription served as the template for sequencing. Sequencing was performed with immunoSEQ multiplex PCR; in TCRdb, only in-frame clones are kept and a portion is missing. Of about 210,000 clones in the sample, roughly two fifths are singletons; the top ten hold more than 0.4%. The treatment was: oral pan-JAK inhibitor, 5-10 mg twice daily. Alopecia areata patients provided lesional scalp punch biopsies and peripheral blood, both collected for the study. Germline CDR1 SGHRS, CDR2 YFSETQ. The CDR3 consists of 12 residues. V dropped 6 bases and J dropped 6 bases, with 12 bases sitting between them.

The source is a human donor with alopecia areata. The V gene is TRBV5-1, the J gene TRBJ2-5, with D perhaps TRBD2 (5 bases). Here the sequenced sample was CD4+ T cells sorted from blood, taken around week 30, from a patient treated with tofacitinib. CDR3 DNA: TGCGCCAGCACCGAGGGCCGGCAGACCCAGTACTTC. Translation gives CASTEGRQTQYF.